The 26 T cell receptor beta chains below were found in one sample sequenced in a study of T cells after yellow fever vaccination. TCRdb ran MiXCR on the 5' RACE reads and lists one entry per CDR3 protein. The table includes about 240,000 distinct CDR3 sequences, about 7% detected once. The sample was CD4+ T cells sorted from PBMCs, taken 15 days after the yellow fever booster vaccination. Source of these receptors: a man younger than 40 who received the YFV17D yellow fever vaccine.

The chain joins TRBV20-1 to TRBJ2-1; possibly TRBD2 for D (7 bases). Trimming cost V 6 bases and J 12 bases, with 27 bases left between them. Germline CDR1 is DFQATT and CDR2 is SNEGSKA (reference sequence). The CDR3 is made up of 15 amino acids. CDR3 DNA sequence: TGCAGTGCCCCGAAGGGGGGGAGCGGCAATTGGGGGCAGTTCTTC. It yields the protein CSAPKGGSGNWGQFF.

The rearrangement links TRBV29-1 to TRBJ2-3; D unclear. V shed 8 bases and J shed 0 bases, with 6 bases lying between them. Germline-derived CDR1 and CDR2 are SQVTM and ANQGSEA. The CDR3 spans 11 residues. In DNA form, the CDR3 reads TGCAGCATTGCTAGCACAGATACGCAGTATTTT. Its protein is CSIASTDTQYF.

The chain employs TRBV12-3 or TRBV12-4 and TRBJ2-1, with 7 bases identical to TRBD2. V was pared by 5 bases and J by 0 bases, with 7 bases of the junction left unmatched. The CDR3 extends over 16 amino acids. The CDR3 region is CASSGGGLYSYNEQFF. The CDR3 coding sequence is TGTGCCAGCAGTGGGGGGGGACTATACTCCTACAATGAGCAGTTCTTC.

This clonotype showed up just a few times. The chain is built from TRBV7-2 and TRBJ2-1; 7 bases are shared with TRBD1. Germline V lookup: CDR1 SGHTA, CDR2 FQGNSA. The CDR3 has 13 amino acids. With V trimmed by 1 base and J by 16 bases, 10 bases remained unmatched. The CDR3 sequence is CASSLVPTGLLFF. In DNA form, the CDR3 reads TGTGCCAGCAGCTTAGTCCCGACAGGGCTCCTTTTCTTC.

This clonotype was seen at least ten times. The rearrangement uses TRBV5-1 and TRBJ2-1, with D uncertain. Germline values: CDR1 SGHRS, CDR2 YFSETQ. The CDR3 sequence is 15 residues long. V gave up 0 bases and J gave up 0 bases, with 7 bases separating them. The CDR3 DNA follows: TGCGCCAGCAGCTTGGTATCGGCCTCCTACAATGAGCAGTTCTTC. This translates into CASSLVSASYNEQFF.

This clonotype appeared a few times. This chain uses TRBV15 with TRBJ2-1, with 10 bases aligning to TRBD2. CDR3 size: 18 residues. The V segment lost 1 base and the J segment 7 bases; nucleotides outside the gene matches: 13. Germline CDR1 reads LNHNV; CDR2 reads YYDKDF (reference sequence). CDR3 coding DNA: TGTGCCACCAGCAGAGTGGGTCTGGGTAGCGGGAGGAGGAATGAGCAGTTCTTC. It codes for CATSRVGLGSGRRNEQFF. The full variable domain, its missing parts supplied by reference TRBV15 and TRBJ2-1, is DAMVIQNPRYQVTQFGKPVTLSCSQTLNHNVMYWYQQKSSQAPKLLFHYYDKDFNNEADTPDNFQSRRPNTSFCFLDIRSPGLGDTAMYLCATSRVGLGSGRRNEQFFGPGTRLTVL.

Ten or more counts support this clonotype. This chain uses TRBV4-3 with TRBJ2-1; 12 bases line up with TRBD2. V gave up 0 bases and J gave up 10 bases; unmatched junction bases: 7. Germline-derived CDR1 and CDR2 are LGHNA and YSLEER. This CDR3 spans 16 amino acids. CDR3 coding DNA: TGCGCCAGCAGCCAAGAATTCCTAGCGGGAGGGTTGGAGCAGTTCTTC. Protein product: CASSQEFLAGGLEQFF.

This chain connects TRBV5-6 to TRBJ2-5, with a weak D call TRBD1 (6 bases). The CDR3 covers 13 residues. V was cut by 1 base and J by 9 bases, with 13 bases left in between. Germline-derived CDR1 and CDR2 are SGHDT and YYEEEE. Here the CDR3 DNA reads TGTGCCAGCAGCTTGAAGACGGCAGGGGCCCAGTACTTC. It yields the protein CASSLKTAGAQYF.

This clonotype was seen repeatedly, ten times or more. The V call is TRBV15, the J call TRBJ1-4; TRBD1 might be the D (6 bases). The germline CDR1 and CDR2 sequences are LNHNV and YYDKDF (reference sequence). V shed 0 bases and J shed 5 bases, with 13 bases lying between them. CDR3 length: 16 residues. The CDR3 sequence is CATSREGRQANEKLFF. CDR3 DNA: TGTGCCACCAGCAGAGAGGGGAGACAGGCGAATGAAAAACTGTTTTTT.

This clonotype was seen at least ten times. This chain joins TRBV20-1 and TRBJ2-3, with unresolved D. The CDR3 runs 14 residues. The germline CDR1 and CDR2 sequences are DFQATT and SNEGSKA (reference sequence). Trimming stripped 0 bases from V and 1 base from J, with 8 bases between. CDR3 sequence (DNA): TGCAGTGCTAGAGATGGGTGGGGCACAGATACGCAGTATTTT. Translating it yields CSARDGWGTDTQYF.

The chain links TRBV19 to TRBJ2-1, with TRBD2 matching over 9 bases. The CDR3 spans 19 residues. CDR1 LNHDA and CDR2 SQIVND come from the germline V gene (reference sequence). The ends lost 7 bases at V and 0 bases at J; junction bases unmatched: 16. The CDR3 DNA reads as TGTGCCAGTATCGGCAGCGGGAGGAACCTAATGAGCTCCTACAATGAGCAGTTCTTC. Its protein product is CASIGSGRNLMSSYNEQFF.

This clonotype was observed many times. The chain uses TRBV20-1 and TRBJ1-2, with 7 bases aligning to TRBD1. The ends lost 4 bases at V and 8 bases at J; junction bases unmatched: 7. Germline values: CDR1 DFQATT, CDR2 SNEGSKA (reference sequence). The CDR3 is made up of 12 amino acids. The CDR3 spells CSATTGVGGYTF. The CDR3 DNA sequence: TGCAGTGCTACTACAGGGGTTGGCGGCTACACCTTC.

A few counts support this clonotype. V usage is TRBV7-8 and J usage is TRBJ2-5; 13 positions match TRBD2. The CDR3 spans 15 residues. The ends lost 7 bases at V and 5 bases at J; junction bases unmatched: 7. The V gene's germline CDR1 is SGHVS and CDR2 FQNEAQ. For the CDR3, the DNA is TGTGCCAGCAACCGACTAGCGGGAGGACATGAGACCCAGTACTTC. Protein sequence: CASNRLAGGHETQYF.

This clonotype was detected a few times. The chain links TRBV5-4 to TRBJ2-7, with D hard to call. CDR1 and CDR2 (germline): SGHNT, YYREEE (reference sequence). The V end was cut by 4 bases, the J end by 3 bases, with 14 bases between. The CDR3 is made up of 14 amino acids. Here the CDR3 reads CASSPTPERYEQYF. In DNA form, the CDR3 reads TGTGCCAGCAGCCCCACCCCAGAACGCTACGAGCAGTACTTC.

This clonotype was seen a handful of times. The chain uses TRBV27 and TRBJ1-3; maybe TRBD1 (5 bases). Trimming cost V 4 bases and J 2 bases, with 15 bases left between them. Germline V gene data show CDR1 as MNHEY and CDR2 as SMNVEV (reference sequence). The CDR3 length is 16 residues. Here the CDR3 DNA reads TGTGCCAGCAGTTCCCGGGGCCTCTGGGCTGGAAACACCATATATTTT. Its protein is CASSSRGLWAGNTIYF.

The V gene is TRBV3-1, the J gene TRBJ2-3, with 7 positions matching TRBD2. V shed 2 bases, J shed 4 bases, and the junction held 9 bases outside the gene matches. There are 16 residues in the CDR3. The germline CDR1 and CDR2 sequences are LGHDT and YNNKEL (reference sequence). In DNA, the CDR3 is TGTGCCAGCAGCCAACTCGGCGGGAGAGGTGCAGATACGCAGTATTTT. Translation: CASSQLGGRGADTQYF.

This clonotype was counted many times. The chain has TRBV6-1 and TRBJ2-7; perhaps D is TRBD1 or TRBD2 (5 bases each). The CDR3 covers 13 residues. The V gene lost 11 bases and the J gene lost 3 bases, with 17 bases spanning the gap. CDR1 and CDR2 from the germline V gene are MNHNS and SASEGT. The CDR3 loop is CACRRDGNYEQYF. CDR3 nucleotides: TGTGCCTGCCGAAGGGACGGAAACTACGAGCAGTACTTC.

This clonotype has only a few counts. The V call is TRBV25-1, the J call TRBJ2-5; the match to TRBD1 covers 8 bases. The J segment lost 5 bases and the V segment lost 5 bases, leaving 4 bases of the junction unmatched. This CDR3 region has 13 residues. Per germline, CDR1 MGHDK and CDR2 SYGVNS. CDR3 sequence: CASSIQGVETQYF. The CDR3 DNA reads as TGTGCCAGCAGTATACAGGGGGTCGAGACCCAGTACTTC. Complete variable domain (other parts from reference TRBV25-1 and TRBJ2-5): EADIYQTPRYLVIGTGKKITLECSQTMGHDKMYWYQQDPGMELHLIHYSYGVNSTEKGDLSSESTVSRIRTEHFPLTLESARPSHTSQYLCASSIQGVETQYFGPGTRLLVL.

The table lists this clonotype with many counts. The chain employs TRBV12-3 or TRBV12-4 and TRBJ2-5; D remains ambiguous. With 3 bases removed from V and 5 bases from J, the gap between germline ends came to 10 bases. The CDR3 contains 13 residues. CDR3 protein: CASSLVGPETQYF. The CDR3 DNA follows: TGTGCCAGCAGTTTGGTCGGGCCGGAGACCCAGTACTTC.

The chain has TRBV27 and TRBJ2-7; the D is unclear. Looked up from germline, CDR1 is MNHEY and CDR2 is SMNVEV (reference sequence). V lost 1 base to trimming and J lost 4 bases, with 14 bases between them. This CDR3 is built from 15 residues. CDR3 protein: CASSLLGQNDYEQYF. Here the CDR3 DNA reads TGTGCCAGCAGTTTATTGGGCCAGAACGATTACGAGCAGTACTTC.

V and J are TRBV6-2 or TRBV6-3 and TRBJ2-1; D is undetermined. Trimming stripped 2 bases from V and 2 bases from J, with 4 bases between. Germline CDR1 reads MNHEY; CDR2 reads SVGEGT. The CDR3 is 13 residues long. The CDR3 loop reads CASSYATYNEQFF. The CDR3 coding sequence is TGTGCCAGCAGTTACGCGACCTACAATGAGCAGTTCTTC.

This rearrangement joins TRBV20-1 to TRBJ2-1; D ambiguous. The CDR3 contains 16 residues. The V and J ends lost 3 bases and 0 bases respectively, with 15 bases between them. In germline, CDR1 is DFQATT, CDR2 SNEGSKA (reference sequence). The CDR3 loop reads CSARNRLQSSYNEQFF. The CDR3 DNA reads as TGCAGTGCTAGGAATCGATTGCAGAGCTCCTACAATGAGCAGTTCTTC.

This clonotype was counted ten times or more. This rearrangement joins TRBV9 to TRBJ2-3; D might be TRBD1 (7 bases). The CDR3 has 16 amino acids. Germline lookup yields CDR1 SGDLS and CDR2 YYNGEE. Trimming left V 2 bases short and J 2 bases short, with 15 bases between. The chain's CDR3 is CASSVGAGQITDTQYF. CDR3 coding DNA: TGTGCCAGCAGCGTTGGCGCGGGACAGATCACAGATACGCAGTATTTT.

This clonotype was detected a few times. At one boundary the junction diverges from the germline segment, which might be a read error. V is TRBV27 and J is TRBJ2-1, with D maybe TRBD2 (6 bases). The CDR3 is 15 residues long. Germline CDR1 and CDR2: MNHEY and SMNVEV (reference sequence). CDR3 sequence reads: CTSSCRERGRNEQFF. The DNA of the CDR3 is TGCACCAGCAGTTGTCGGGAGAGGGGTCGGAATGAGCAGTTCTTC.

This clonotype was observed at least ten times. The chain recombines TRBV20-1 with TRBJ2-7, with D perhaps TRBD1 (6 bases). From germline, CDR1 is DFQATT and CDR2 SNEGSKA (reference sequence). With 5 bases removed from V and 2 bases from J, the gap between germline ends came to 13 bases. The CDR3 has 13 residues. The CDR3 DNA reads as TGCAGTGCTCCCGGGACACCCACCTACGAGCAGTACTTC. Amino acids: CSAPGTPTYEQYF.

V usage is TRBV5-1 and J usage is TRBJ1-1; maybe TRBD1 (5 bases). The CDR3 is 15 amino acids. From germline, CDR1 is SGHRS and CDR2 YFSETQ. V was shortened by 4 bases and J by 6 bases, with 19 bases between the two germline ends. CDR3 bases: TGCGCCAGCAGCCTACCTCTGGGGGTTGGGGCTGAAGCTTTCTTT. Translated, it gives CASSLPLGVGAEAFF.